This T cell receptor beta chain came from a study of early T cells in non-severe SARS-CoV-2 infection. In the study overall: The chains were unpaired, and the sequenced material was bulk RNA from unsorted whole blood.

This clonotype was found many times. V dropped 4 bases and J dropped 2; count of bases not matched to a gene: 6. CDR3 size: 16 residues. Germline CDR1 MNHNS, CDR2 SASEGT. Individual cDNA molecules carried attached unique molecular identifiers. MiXCR, applied by TCRdb to the 5' RACE reads, yields one record per CDR3 protein. The top ten clones hold 5.1% of a sample with approximately 100,000 distinct CDR3 sequences, approximately 9.9% of them seen once. V is TRBV6-1 and J is TRBJ2-3, with 10 bases lining up with TRBD2. This clonotype originated in an adult who was a healthcare worker with PCR-confirmed SARS-CoV-2 infection or an uninfected control (not recorded which). The sequenced material came from whole blood. CDR3 DNA: TGTGCCAGCAGTGCTGAGCGGGGGGGCCTCACAGATACGCAGTATTTT. Translation: CASSAERGGLTDTQYF.